This TCR beta chain was captured by sequencing in a study of shared T cell receptors in the human thymus. Repertoires were generated with immunoSEQ multiplex PCR, while TCRdb's copy carries only in-frame clones and drops some. Found here are more than 550,000 clones, approximately 87% of them singletons; the top ten hold under 0.01%. The same data also contributed to another study, on human thymus T cells. That study adds: Resections obtained during corrective heart surgery supplied the thymus tissue. Unrelated individuals reportedly shared highly overlapping thymic TCR repertoires.

The sample comprised thymocytes. The sequence derives from a boy in the first two years of life with a congenital heart defect.

CDR3 region: CAIRGPGDTEAFF. In DNA form, the CDR3 reads TGTGCCATCAGGGGCCCAGGGGACACTGAAGCTTTCTTT. The chain joins TRBV10-3 to TRBJ1-1; D perhaps matches TRBD1 (6 bases). V lost 6 bases, J lost 3 bases, and 11 bases lay in between. The CDR3 is made up of 13 amino acids. Germline assignment: CDR1 ENHRY and CDR2 SYGVKD.